This T cell receptor beta chain came from a study of cytomegalovirus exposure and HLA in healthy donors. Study-level findings and limits: Reports described diagnosis of cytomegalovirus status by the classifier as highly specific and sensitive. Rarity marked most TCR sequences, yet some public TCRs occurred in many donors.

This PCR relied on a set of 60 Vbeta primers and 13 Jbeta primers. Repertoires were generated with immunoSEQ multiplex PCR, while TCRdb's copy carries only in-frame clones and drops some. The repertoire table contains around 53,000 clones. Of note for this clone: The antigen is not known.

The CDR3 sequence is 16 residues long. Germline V gene sequence: CDR1 SGDLS, CDR2 YYNGEE. The ends lost 0 bases at V and 8 bases at J; junction bases unmatched: 11. The clonotype was recovered from a male donor in good health and CMV-seropositive. This chain links TRBV9 with TRBJ1-1, with TRBD1 identical over 9 bases. The sequenced material came from PBMCs. The CDR3 reads CASSVEDSGTGREAFF. Written as DNA, the CDR3 is TGTGCCAGCAGCGTAGAGGATAGTGGGACAGGGCGGGAAGCTTTCTTT.